The clone carrying this T cell receptor (delta chain) is termed medium-sized (0.01 to 0.1%). With 0 bases removed from V and 2 bases from J, the gap between germline ends came to 16 bases. The CDR3 runs 15 residues. Germline V gives CDR1 TVYSNPD, CDR2 GDNSRS (reference sequence). The data derive from a study of gamma-delta T cells after stem cell transplantation. TCRdb re-identified clones in the RT-PCR reads via CATT. This table has a few hundred delta-chain clones, approximately 37% appearing once. The source is a human donor. It is not recorded whose cells these are; they may come from a transplant donor. Specimen: gamma-delta T cells. The V and J genes are TRDV3 and TRDJ1, with D tentatively TRDD2 (5 bases). DNA of the CDR3: TGTGCCTTTAGGAGGATTCCTCCATGGACCGATAAACTCATCTTT. This gives the protein CAFRRIPPWTDKLIF.